A selection of T cell receptor beta chains follows, all from one sample in a study of T cells in Graves' hyperthyroidism and ophthalmopathy. Each CDR3 protein gets one entry after TCRdb re-called the multiplex PCR reads with MiXCR. The sample consists of under 700,000 distinct CDR3 sequences, 16% of them appearing once. The sample taken for sequencing was blood. These receptors were taken from a woman between 18 and 30 years old with Graves' hyperthyroidism. Both conserved end residues are part of each CDR3. D genes are given only for firm matches. Not every row has a clone size; where given, it reads once, few, many or a size class.

>TRBV6-2/TRBV6-3|many|TRBJ2-5|.
CASSYSLHLQETQYF
TGTGCCAGCAGTTACTCCTTACACCTTCAAGAGACCCAGTACTTC
>TRBV10-3|.|TRBJ1-2|.
CAISELGVSGYTF
TGTGCCATCAGTGAACTAGGGGTGTCTGGCTACACCTTC
>TRBV13|many|TRBJ2-1|.
CASSLRGSGNNEQFF
TGTGCCAGCAGCTTAAGAGGTTCCGGGAACAATGAGCAGTTCTTC
>TRBV12-3/TRBV12-4|few|TRBJ1-3|TRBD1
CASSTGQGDTIYF
TGTGCCAGCAGTACCGGACAGGGAGACACCATATATTTT
>TRBV5-1|.|TRBJ2-7|.
CASSRDTFSFHEQYF
TGCGCCAGCAGCCGAGACACCTTTAGCTTCCACGAGCAGTACTTC
>TRBV24-1|many|TRBJ2-1|.
CATSDPRGGSYNEQFF
TGTGCCACCAGTGACCCTCGTGGGGGGTCCTACAATGAGCAGTTCTTC
>TRBV7-9|.|TRBJ2-1|.
CASSLAGGLHEQFF
TGTGCCAGCAGCTTAGCGGGGGGGCTCCATGAGCAGTTCTTC
>TRBV12-5|many|TRBJ1-5|TRBD1
CASGPIAGGTGDISNQPQHF
TGTGCTAGTGGTCCCATCGCCGGGGGGACAGGGGATATTAGCAATCAGCCCCAGCATTTT
>TRBV7-2|many|TRBJ1-5|.
CASSLSMGNQPQHF
TGTGCCAGCAGCCTCAGTATGGGCAATCAGCCCCAGCATTTT
>TRBV20-1|.|TRBJ1-6|.
CSARVYGGDDNSPLHF
TGCAGTGCTAGAGTTTATGGAGGGGACGACAATTCACCCCTCCACTTT
>TRBV29-1|.|TRBJ2-5|TRBD2
CSVEELAGGRETQYF
TGCAGCGTTGAAGAGTTAGCGGGAGGACGAGAGACCCAGTACTTC
>TRBV5-6|.|TRBJ1-1|.
CASSPPTVNTEAFF
TGTGCCAGCAGCCCCCCAACAGTAAACACTGAAGCTTTCTTT
>TRBV19|.|TRBJ1-5|TRBD1
CASSAMGQGPNQPQHF
TGTGCCAGTAGCGCAATGGGACAGGGGCCCAATCAGCCCCAGCATTTT
>TRBV5-1|many|TRBJ2-7|TRBD1
CASSPGQGAIGEQYF
TGCGCCAGCAGCCCAGGACAGGGGGCTATCGGGGAGCAGTACTTC
>TRBV10-1|.|TRBJ2-5|.
CASKPGAGGGIQETQYF
TGCGCCAGCAAGCCAGGGGCTGGCGGGGGAATTCAAGAGACCCAGTACTTC
>TRBV7-2|.|TRBJ1-2|.
CASSLSSQANYGYTF
TGTGCCAGCAGCTTGAGTTCCCAAGCTAACTATGGCTACACCTTC
>TRBV5-1|many|TRBJ1-1|TRBD1
CASSIGQGNTEAFF
TGCGCCAGCAGCATCGGACAGGGTAACACTGAAGCTTTCTTT
>TRBV6-5|.|TRBJ2-6|.
CASSYSGAGANVLTF
TGTGCCAGCAGTTACTCTGGGGCTGGGGCCAACGTCCTGACTTTC
>TRBV20-1|.|TRBJ2-1|TRBD2
CSARETSGGNEQFF
TGCAGTGCTAGAGAGACTAGCGGGGGGAATGAGCAGTTCTTC
>TRBV12-3/TRBV12-4|many|TRBJ2-1|TRBD2
CASRPRGVAEQFF
TGTGCCAGCAGGCCCCGGGGGGTAGCTGAGCAGTTCTTC
>TRBV12-3/TRBV12-4|many|TRBJ2-4|.
CASSPSKGGKNIQYF
TGTGCCAGCAGTCCGTCTAAAGGGGGGAAAAACATTCAGTACTTC
>TRBV4-1|few|TRBJ1-3|.
CASSQVPIGLGSGNTIYF
TGCGCCAGCAGCCAAGTGCCAATAGGTCTCGGGTCTGGAAACACCATATATTTT
>TRBV12-3/TRBV12-4|few|TRBJ1-5|.
CASSLSGSKYSNQPQHF
TGTGCCAGCAGTTTAAGTGGTAGCAAATATAGCAATCAGCCCCAGCATTTT
>TRBV19|.|TRBJ1-1|.
CASIPSPRSNEAFF
TGTGCCAGTATACCCTCACCACGCTCGAATGAAGCTTTCTTT
>TRBV3-1|many|TRBJ1-1|.
CASSQDKIRRKAFF
TGTGCCAGCAGCCAAGATAAGATCAGACGGAAAGCTTTCTTT
>TRBV11-3|.|TRBJ1-1|.
CASSLAEGFTEAFF
TGTGCCAGCAGCTTGGCAGAGGGATTCACTGAAGCTTTCTTT
>TRBV19|.|TRBJ2-7|TRBD2
CASSATSGLTYEQYF
TGTGCCAGTAGTGCCACTAGCGGGCTGACCTACGAGCAGTACTTC
>TRBV7-9|many|TRBJ2-1|TRBD1
CASSFGQGIYNEQFF
TGTGCCAGCAGCTTCGGACAGGGCATCTACAATGAGCAGTTCTTC
>TRBV9|.|TRBJ2-5|TRBD2
CASSVATSGGLQETQYF
TGTGCCAGCAGCGTAGCAACTAGCGGGGGGCTCCAAGAGACCCAGTACTTC
>TRBV12-3/TRBV12-4|many|TRBJ1-1|.
CASSSAGYTEAFF
TGTGCCAGCAGTTCCGCGGGCTACACTGAAGCTTTCTTT
>TRBV12-3/TRBV12-4|many|TRBJ2-3|TRBD2
CASSTIAGPPDTQYF
TGTGCCAGCAGCACTATAGCGGGGCCGCCAGATACGCAGTATTTT
>TRBV25-1|few|TRBJ2-7|TRBD2
CASRVSGGPLDEQYF
TGTGCCAGCAGGGTTAGCGGGGGCCCCCTGGACGAGCAGTACTTC
>TRBV18|.|TRBJ2-5|.
CASSPSGAETQYF
TGTGCCAGCTCACCCTCAGGGGCAGAGACCCAGTACTTC
>TRBV20-1|few|TRBJ1-2|.
CSARDLVGTFGYTF
TGCAGTGCTAGAGATTTGGTTGGGACCTTTGGCTACACCTTC
>TRBV3-1|.|TRBJ1-2|.
CASSQGIGVPTGRHGYTF
TGTGCCAGCAGCCAAGGTATAGGGGTACCAACTGGCCGTCATGGCTACACCTTC
>TRBV30|few|TRBJ2-7|.
CAWSVPDRRYEQYF
TGTGCCTGGAGTGTACCCGACAGGCGCTACGAGCAGTACTTC
>TRBV11-2|.|TRBJ2-1|.
CASGPFGSYNEQFF
TGTGCCAGCGGTCCTTTTGGCTCCTACAATGAGCAGTTCTTC
>TRBV6-1|many|TRBJ1-2|TRBD1
CASSDKDRASYGYTF
TGTGCCAGCAGTGATAAGGACAGGGCATCCTATGGCTACACCTTC
>TRBV30|few|TRBJ2-7|.
CAWSRGTSYEQYF
TGTGCCTGGTCACGGGGAACTAGTTACGAGCAGTACTTC
>TRBV19|.|TRBJ2-2|.
CASNNGEVWTGELFF
TGTGCCAGTAACAATGGGGAGGTTTGGACCGGGGAGCTGTTTTTT
>TRBV5-1|.|TRBJ1-3|.
CASSLEGVGGNTIYF
TGCGCCAGCAGCTTGGAGGGGGTCGGCGGAAACACCATATATTTT
>TRBV28|.|TRBJ1-6|.
CASDPQAREPLHF
TGTGCCAGCGACCCACAGGCACGCGAACCCCTCCACTTT
>TRBV11-2|many|TRBJ2-3|TRBD2
CASSTSGGASDTQYF
TGTGCCAGCAGCACCAGCGGGGGGGCCTCAGATACGCAGTATTTT
>TRBV18|many|TRBJ2-5|.
CASSPGAAETQYF
TGTGCCAGCTCACCTGGGGCGGCAGAGACCCAGTACTTC
>TRBV5-1|few|TRBJ2-1|TRBD2
CASSSGLAGGPSFEQFF
TGCGCCAGCAGCTCGGGACTAGCGGGAGGGCCATCTTTCGAGCAGTTCTTC
>TRBV20-1|many|TRBJ2-7|.
CSASGERISPRYEQYF
TGCAGTGCTAGTGGGGAGAGGATTTCTCCTCGGTACGAGCAGTACTTC
>TRBV9|many|TRBJ1-1|TRBD1
CASSVAPGGITEAFF
TGTGCCAGCAGCGTAGCTCCAGGGGGCATCACTGAAGCTTTCTTT
>TRBV30|few|TRBJ1-2|.
CAWRVQQYGYTF
TGTGCCTGGAGGGTACAGCAGTATGGCTACACCTTC
>TRBV3-1|.|TRBJ2-2|.
CASSQVLPNTGELFF
TGTGCCAGCAGCCAAGTACTACCAAACACCGGGGAGCTGTTTTTT
>TRBV6-1|.|TRBJ1-6|.
CASFFGKSSYNSPLHF
TGTGCCAGCTTTTTCGGGAAGAGCTCCTATAATTCACCCCTCCACTTT